This entry concerns a single TCR beta chain. Its antigen is not known. Mismatch with germline at one junction end may stem from a read error. The data stem from a study of T cell responses to AZD1222 COVID-19 vaccine. The CDR3 is 15 residues long. The germline V gene encodes CDR1 SEHNR and CDR2 FQNEAQ (reference sequence). The data were produced by immunoSEQ multiplex PCR, yet TCRdb's version contains in-frame clones alone and is incomplete. The top ten hold roughly 26% of the sample, which has about 180,000 clones, approximately 90% seen once. The study's findings and limits: Spike-specific TCR depth and breadth grew after two AZD1222 doses. Just five or six AZD1222 recipients tested seropositive at baseline. Most donors were white British, females outnumbered males, and clonal diversity was possibly underestimated. It was only after the peak T cell response that any repertoires were sampled.

This TCR came from an adult who received the AZD1222 COVID-19 vaccine. Sequencing was performed on peripheral blood, taken 28 days after the second AZD1222 dose. The chain uses TRBV7-9 and TRBJ2-2, with D maybe TRBD2 (6 bases). CDR3 coding DNA: TGTGCCAGGGATAAACTAGCCCCGAACCCCGGGGAGCTGTTTTTT. It encodes CARDKLAPNPGELFF.